What follows describes a single TCR beta chain. These data originate in a study of blood T cell repertoires in COVID-19. Authors' analysis steps: Amplification of reference gene primers was used by the study to estimate nucleated cell counts. Profiling relied on immunoSEQ multiplex PCR, and the TCRdb table lists in-frame clones only, not all of them. For V, J and clone size, that table is used; D and trimming come from the DNA. The sample gives 200,000 or so clones, approximately 81% of which show up once; around 9.3% is in the top ten. This CDR3 is 16 amino acids long. Germline V gene sequence: CDR1 SGHAT, CDR2 FQNNGV. The ends were cut back, 2 bases at V and 9 bases at J, with 17 bases in the middle.

J is TRBJ1-6 and V is TRBV11-2; a weak D match, TRBD1 (5 bases). Sequencing used peripheral blood. The source is a woman over 75 with acute or convalescent COVID-19. DNA for the CDR3: TGTGCCAGCAGCTTAATCGGGGAGGGAAGGGGTTCACCCCTCCACTTT. This codes for CASSLIGEGRGSPLHF.